The TCR beta chain under discussion was sequenced for a study of blood T cell repertoires in COVID-19 (dated by TCRdb to the early 2020s). Context from the whole study: Samples covering the acute and convalescent phases of COVID-19 were provided by collaborators in the United States, Italy and Spain. The prospective study material was composed of cDNA or gDNA derived from T cells, B-cell-depleted T cells, or PBMCs. The dataset comprised deeply sampled blood TCRbeta repertoires from subjects exposed to, actively infected with, or recovered from COVID-19. The repertoires were released in a freely available public database meant as a resource for research on the immune response to SARS-CoV-2. Samples were obtained from the ongoing ImmuneRACE study (first 160 participants) and from some 1,200 subjects provided by 6 global collaborators. Sample metadata almost always included a de-identified subject ID, COVID-19 status, age in years and sex. Where available, HLA class I and class II types were obtained from metadata supplied by the sample provider rather than from assay-based typing.

Broad study findings and their caveats: How much clinical and demographic metadata was included differed by source and by participant, and the metadata was provided uncurated.

TCRbeta CDR3 regions were amplified from genomic DNA using the immunoSEQ Assay, a bias-controlled multiplex PCR. In the authors' own workflow: Within the assay, amplification of reference gene primers was used to estimate how many nucleated cells each sample contained. Sequence reads were collapsed and filtered to measure the absolute abundance of every unique TCRbeta CDR3 rearrangement. For each sample, productive Simpson clonality was calculated as the square root of Simpson's diversity index over productive rearrangements. In its TCRdb copy, this immuneACCESS table keeps in-frame sequences only and misses some clones. Where compared with another copy, unresolved V genes explain less than half of these, and the others have no known cause. The DNA was the basis for D and trimming; V, J and clone size are from that table. For this sample the table gives about 48,000 clones, of which roughly 89% were detected only once. The top ten hold less than 30% of the sample.

Whole blood was collected in K2EDTA tubes by collaborating institutions according to the institutions' own protocols. For TCRbeta analysis, collaborator samples were shipped as frozen whole blood, as isolated PBMCs, or as DNA extracted from either sample type. In regard to this clone: It has no known antigen specificity. Base qualities are not at hand, and no much larger clone is one base apart.

The germline V gene (reference sequence) sets CDR1 to LGHDT and CDR2 to YNNKEL. Inclusive of the bounding cysteine and phenylalanine, the CDR3 is 15 residues long. Here the CDR3 DNA is all that survives: 45 bases in frame from base 1. V and J lose 4 bases and 0 bases, and a span of 10 bases separates them. Specimen: peripheral blood. The chain couples TRBV3-1 (or the pseudogene TRBV3-2) to TRBJ2-1; TRBD2 is perhaps the D gene, given 5 matching bases. The TCR comes from an elderly woman with acute or convalescent COVID-19. In nucleotides, the sequence is TGTGCCAGCAGCCCGGCCCGGGGCTCCTACAATGAGCAGTTCTTC. It encodes CASSPARGSYNEQFF.